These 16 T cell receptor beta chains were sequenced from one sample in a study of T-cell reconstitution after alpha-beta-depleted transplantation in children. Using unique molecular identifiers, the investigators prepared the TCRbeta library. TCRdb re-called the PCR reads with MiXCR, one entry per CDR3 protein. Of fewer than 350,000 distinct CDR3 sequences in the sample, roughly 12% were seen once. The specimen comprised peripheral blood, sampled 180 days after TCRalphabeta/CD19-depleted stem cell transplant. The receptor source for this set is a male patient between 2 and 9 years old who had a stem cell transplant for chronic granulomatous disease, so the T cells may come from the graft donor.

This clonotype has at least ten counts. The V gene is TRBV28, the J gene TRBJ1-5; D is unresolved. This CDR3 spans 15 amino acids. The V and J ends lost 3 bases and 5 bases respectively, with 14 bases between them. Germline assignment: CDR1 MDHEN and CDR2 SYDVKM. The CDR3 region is CASSFGPTGDQPQHF. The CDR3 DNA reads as TGTGCCAGCAGTTTCGGTCCGACCGGAGATCAGCCCCAGCATTTT. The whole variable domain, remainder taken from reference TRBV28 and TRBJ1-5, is DVKVTQSSRYLVKRTGEKVFLECVQDMDHENMFWYRQDPGLGLRLIYFSYDVKMKEKGDIPEGYSVSREKKERFSLILESASTNQTSMYLCASSFGPTGDQPQHFGDGTRLSIL.

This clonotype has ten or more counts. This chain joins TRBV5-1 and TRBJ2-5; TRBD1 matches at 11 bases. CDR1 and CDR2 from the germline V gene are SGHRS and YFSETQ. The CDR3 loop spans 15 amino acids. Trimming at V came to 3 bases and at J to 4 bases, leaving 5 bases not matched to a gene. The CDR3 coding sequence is TGCGCCAGCAGCTATTGGACAGGGGGCCGAGAGACCCAGTACTTC. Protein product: CASSYWTGGRETQYF.

DNA of the CDR3: TGTGCCAGTAGTATAGGGACTAGCGGTACAGATACGCAGTATTTT. This codes for CASSIGTSGTDTQYF. The genes are TRBV19 and TRBJ2-3, with 10 bases fitting TRBD2. V trimming: 1 base; J trimming: 3 bases; junction bases outside the gene matches: 1. This CDR3 region has 15 residues. The germline gives CDR1 LNHDA, CDR2 SQIVND (reference sequence).

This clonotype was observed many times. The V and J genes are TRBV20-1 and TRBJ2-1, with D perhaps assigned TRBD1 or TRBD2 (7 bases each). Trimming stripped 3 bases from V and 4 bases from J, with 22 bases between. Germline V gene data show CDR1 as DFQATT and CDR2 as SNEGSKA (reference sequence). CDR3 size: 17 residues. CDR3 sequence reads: CSARGQIWLAEYNEQFF. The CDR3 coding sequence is TGCAGTGCTAGGGGACAGATTTGGCTAGCGGAATACAATGAGCAGTTCTTC.

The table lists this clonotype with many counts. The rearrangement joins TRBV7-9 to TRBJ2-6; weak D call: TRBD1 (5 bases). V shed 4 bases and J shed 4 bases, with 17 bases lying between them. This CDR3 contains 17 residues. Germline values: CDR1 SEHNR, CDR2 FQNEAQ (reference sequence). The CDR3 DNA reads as TGTGCCAGCAGCTCCCCCCGAGGCAGGGCCGGGGCCAACGTCCTGACTTTC. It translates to CASSSPRGRAGANVLTF. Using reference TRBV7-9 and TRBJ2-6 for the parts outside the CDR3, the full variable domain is DTGVSQNPRHKITKRGQNVTFRCDPISEHNRLYWYRQTLGQGPEFLTYFQNEAQLEKSRLLSDRFSAERPKGSFSTLEIQRTEQGDSAMYLCASSSPRGRAGANVLTFGAGSRLTVL.

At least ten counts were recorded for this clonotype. The CDR3: CASSLHLPGLAGNEQFF. The CDR3, as DNA: TGTGCCAGCAGCTTGCACCTGCCGGGACTAGCCGGCAATGAGCAGTTCTTC. This rearrangement joins TRBV5-5 to TRBJ2-1; TRBD2 agrees at 9 bases. V shed 1 base, J shed 6 bases, and the junction held 11 bases outside the gene matches. The CDR3 length is 17 residues. Germline CDR1 is SGHKS and CDR2 is YYEKEE (reference sequence).

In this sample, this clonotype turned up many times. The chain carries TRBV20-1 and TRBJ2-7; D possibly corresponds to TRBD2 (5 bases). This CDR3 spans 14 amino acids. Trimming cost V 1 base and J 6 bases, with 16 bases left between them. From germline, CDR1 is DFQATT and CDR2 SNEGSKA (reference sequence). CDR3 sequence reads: CSARGPMRAREQYF. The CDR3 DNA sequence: TGCAGTGCTAGAGGACCCATGCGGGCCCGCGAGCAGTACTTC.

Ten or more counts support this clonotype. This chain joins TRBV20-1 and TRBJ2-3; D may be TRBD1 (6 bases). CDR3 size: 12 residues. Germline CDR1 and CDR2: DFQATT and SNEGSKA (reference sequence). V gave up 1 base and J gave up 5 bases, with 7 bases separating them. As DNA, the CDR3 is TGCAGTGCTAGAGGAGGGGGAGATACGCAGTATTTT. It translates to CSARGGGDTQYF.

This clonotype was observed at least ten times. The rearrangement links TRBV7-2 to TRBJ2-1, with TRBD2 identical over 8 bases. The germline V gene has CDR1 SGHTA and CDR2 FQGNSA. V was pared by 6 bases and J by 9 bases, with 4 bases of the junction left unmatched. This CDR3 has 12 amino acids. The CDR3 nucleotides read TGTGCCAGCAGAAGGACTAGCTTTGAGCAGTTCTTC. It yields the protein CASRRTSFEQFF.

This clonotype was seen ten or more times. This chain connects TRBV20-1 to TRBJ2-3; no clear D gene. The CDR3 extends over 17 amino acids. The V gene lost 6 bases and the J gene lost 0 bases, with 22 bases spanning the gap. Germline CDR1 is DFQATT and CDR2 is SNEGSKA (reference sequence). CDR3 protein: CSATWARSKGSTDTQYF. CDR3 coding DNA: TGCAGTGCCACCTGGGCCCGGTCGAAGGGAAGCACAGATACGCAGTATTTT.

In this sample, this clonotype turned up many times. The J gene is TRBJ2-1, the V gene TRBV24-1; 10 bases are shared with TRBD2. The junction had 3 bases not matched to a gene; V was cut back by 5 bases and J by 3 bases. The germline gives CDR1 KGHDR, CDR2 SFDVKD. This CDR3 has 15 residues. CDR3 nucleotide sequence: TGTGCCACCAGTGGCTCTAGCGGGAGCTACAATGAGCAGTTCTTC. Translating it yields CATSGSSGSYNEQFF.

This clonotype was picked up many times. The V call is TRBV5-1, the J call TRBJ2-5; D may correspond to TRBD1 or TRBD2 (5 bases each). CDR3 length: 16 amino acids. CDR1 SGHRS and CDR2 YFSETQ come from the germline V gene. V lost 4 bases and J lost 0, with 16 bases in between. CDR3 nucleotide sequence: TGCGCCAGCAGCCCCGTAACGGGACGTAACCAAGAGACCCAGTACTTC. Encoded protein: CASSPVTGRNQETQYF.

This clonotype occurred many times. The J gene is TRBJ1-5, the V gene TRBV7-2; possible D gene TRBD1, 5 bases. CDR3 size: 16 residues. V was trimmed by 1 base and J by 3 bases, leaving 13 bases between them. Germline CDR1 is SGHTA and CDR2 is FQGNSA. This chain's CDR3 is CASSLEVAGNNQPQHF. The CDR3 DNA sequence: TGTGCCAGCAGCTTAGAGGTCGCAGGGAACAATCAGCCCCAGCATTTT.

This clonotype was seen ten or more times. The CDR3 reads CAISEFGGGFFPYEQYF. The CDR3 DNA sequence: TGTGCCATCAGTGAGTTCGGCGGGGGGTTTTTCCCCTACGAGCAGTACTTC. The genes are TRBV10-3 and TRBJ2-7; TRBD2 aligns across 8 bases. The germline V gene has CDR1 ENHRY and CDR2 SYGVKD. The CDR3 is 17 amino acids. Losses at the gene ends were 1 base for V and 2 bases for J; bases not matched to a gene: 10.

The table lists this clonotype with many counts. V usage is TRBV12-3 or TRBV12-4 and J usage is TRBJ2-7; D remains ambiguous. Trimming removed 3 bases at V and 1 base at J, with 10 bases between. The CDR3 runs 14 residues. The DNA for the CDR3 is TGTGCCAGCAGTTTTTTAGGGCCTTCCTACGAGCAGTACTTC. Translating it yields CASSFLGPSYEQYF.

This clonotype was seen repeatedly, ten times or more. CDR3 loop: CASSTDRDYSYEQYF. CDR3 in DNA: TGCGCCAGCAGCACAGACCGGGACTATTCCTACGAGCAGTACTTC. This chain joins TRBV5-1 and TRBJ2-7, with TRBD2 identical over 7 bases. J gave up 1 base and V 4 bases, and 8 bases lay outside the gene matches. This CDR3 comprises 15 residues. Germline CDR1 and CDR2: SGHRS and YFSETQ.